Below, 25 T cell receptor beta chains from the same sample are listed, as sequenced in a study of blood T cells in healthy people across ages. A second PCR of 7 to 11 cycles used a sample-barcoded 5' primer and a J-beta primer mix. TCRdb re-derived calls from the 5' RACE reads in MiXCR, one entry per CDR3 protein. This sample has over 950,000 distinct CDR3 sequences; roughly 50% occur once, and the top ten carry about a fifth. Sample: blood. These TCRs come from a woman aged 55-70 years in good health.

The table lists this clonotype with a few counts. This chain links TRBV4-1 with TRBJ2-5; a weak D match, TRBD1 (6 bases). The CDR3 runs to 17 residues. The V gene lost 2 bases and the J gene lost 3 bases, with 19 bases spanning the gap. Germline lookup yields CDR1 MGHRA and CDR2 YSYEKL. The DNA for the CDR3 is TGCGCCAGCAGCCAAAAAACAGGGTACACGGGGAAAGAGACCCAGTACTTC. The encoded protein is CASSQKTGYTGKETQYF.

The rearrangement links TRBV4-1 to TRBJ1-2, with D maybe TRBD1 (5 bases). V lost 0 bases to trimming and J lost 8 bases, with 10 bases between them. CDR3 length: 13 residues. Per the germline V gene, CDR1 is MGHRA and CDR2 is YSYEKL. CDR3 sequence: CASSQEGDGGYTF. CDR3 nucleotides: TGCGCCAGCAGCCAAGAGGGGGACGGGGGCTACACCTTC.

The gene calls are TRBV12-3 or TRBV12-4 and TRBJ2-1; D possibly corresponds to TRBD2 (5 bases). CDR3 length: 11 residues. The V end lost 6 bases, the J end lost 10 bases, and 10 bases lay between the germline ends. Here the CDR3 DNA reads TGTGCCAGCAGCGTCCCGGGGGAGCAGTTCTTC. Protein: CASSVPGEQFF.

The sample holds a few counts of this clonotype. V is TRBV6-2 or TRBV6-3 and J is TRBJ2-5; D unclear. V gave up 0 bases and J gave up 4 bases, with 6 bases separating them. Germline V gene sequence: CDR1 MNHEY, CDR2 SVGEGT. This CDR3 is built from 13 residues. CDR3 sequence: CASSYSSRETQYF. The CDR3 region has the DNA TGTGCCAGCAGTTACTCTAGCCGAGAGACCCAGTACTTC.

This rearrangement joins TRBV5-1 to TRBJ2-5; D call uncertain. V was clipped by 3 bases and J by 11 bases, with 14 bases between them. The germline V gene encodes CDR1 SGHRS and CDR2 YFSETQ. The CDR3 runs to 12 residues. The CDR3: CASSSTKGEQYF. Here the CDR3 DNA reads TGCGCCAGCAGCTCCACTAAGGGTGAGCAGTACTTC.

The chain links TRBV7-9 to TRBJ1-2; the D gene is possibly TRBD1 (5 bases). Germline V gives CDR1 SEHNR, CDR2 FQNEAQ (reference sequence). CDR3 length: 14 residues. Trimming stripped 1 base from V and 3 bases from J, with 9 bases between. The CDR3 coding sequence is TGTGCCAGCAGCTTAGGGGGCCGCGACTATGGCTACACCTTC. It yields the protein CASSLGGRDYGYTF.

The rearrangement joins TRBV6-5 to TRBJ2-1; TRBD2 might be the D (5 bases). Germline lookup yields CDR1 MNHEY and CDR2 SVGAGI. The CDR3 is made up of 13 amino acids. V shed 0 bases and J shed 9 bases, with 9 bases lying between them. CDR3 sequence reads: CASSYSFRGEQFF. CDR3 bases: TGTGCCAGCAGTTACTCCTTCCGGGGTGAGCAGTTCTTC.

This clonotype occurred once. The CDR3 loop is CASSPRSGATGANVLTF. Written as DNA, the CDR3 is TGTGCCAGCAGTCCAAGGAGTGGCGCCACTGGGGCCAACGTCCTGACTTTC. The J gene is TRBJ2-6, the V gene TRBV3-1; D is unresolved. With 6 bases removed from V and 2 bases from J, the gap between germline ends came to 17 bases. Germline CDR1 and CDR2: LGHDT and YNNKEL (reference sequence). The CDR3 has 17 amino acids.

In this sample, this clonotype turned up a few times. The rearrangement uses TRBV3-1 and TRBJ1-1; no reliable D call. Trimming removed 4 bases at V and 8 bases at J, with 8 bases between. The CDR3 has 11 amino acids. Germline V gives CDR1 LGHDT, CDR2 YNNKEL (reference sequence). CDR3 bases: TGTGCCAGCAGCCTTTCAGCCGAAGCTTTCTTT. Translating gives CASSLSAEAFF.

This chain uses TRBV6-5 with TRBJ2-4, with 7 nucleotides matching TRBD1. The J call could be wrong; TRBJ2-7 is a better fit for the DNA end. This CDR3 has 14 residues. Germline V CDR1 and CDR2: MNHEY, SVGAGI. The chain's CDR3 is CASSRDRNKYEQYF. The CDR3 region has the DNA TGTGCCAGCTCCCGGGACAGAAATAAGTACGAGCAGTACTTC.

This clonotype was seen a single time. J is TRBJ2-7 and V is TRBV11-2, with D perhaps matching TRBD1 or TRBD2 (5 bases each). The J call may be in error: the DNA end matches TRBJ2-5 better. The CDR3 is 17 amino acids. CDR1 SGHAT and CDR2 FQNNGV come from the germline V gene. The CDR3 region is CASSLQRGALSRETQYF. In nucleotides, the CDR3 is TGTGCCAGCAGCTTGCAACGGGGCGCCTTAAGCAGGGAGACCCAGTACTTC.

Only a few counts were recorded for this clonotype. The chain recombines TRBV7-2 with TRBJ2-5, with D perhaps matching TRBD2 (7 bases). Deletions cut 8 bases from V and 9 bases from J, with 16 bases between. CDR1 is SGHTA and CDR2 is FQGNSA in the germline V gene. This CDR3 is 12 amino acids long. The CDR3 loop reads CASEREGEPQYF. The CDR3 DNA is TGTGCCAGCGAGAGGGAGGGGGAGCCCCAGTACTTC.

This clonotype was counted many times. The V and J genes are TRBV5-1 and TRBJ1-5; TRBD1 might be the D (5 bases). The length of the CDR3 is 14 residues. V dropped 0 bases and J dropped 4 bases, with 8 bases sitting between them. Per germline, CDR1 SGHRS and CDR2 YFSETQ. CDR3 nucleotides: TGCGCCAGCAGCTTGGGGGGCGGGAATCAGCCCCAGCATTTT. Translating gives CASSLGGGNQPQHF.

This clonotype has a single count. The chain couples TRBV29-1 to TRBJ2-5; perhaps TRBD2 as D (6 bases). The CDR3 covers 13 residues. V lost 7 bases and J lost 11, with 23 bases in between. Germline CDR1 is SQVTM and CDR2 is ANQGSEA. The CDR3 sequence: CSGDWAAGKEQYF. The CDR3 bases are TGCAGCGGTGATTGGGCAGCGGGTAAGGAGCAGTACTTC. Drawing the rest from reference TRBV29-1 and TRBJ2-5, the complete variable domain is SAVISQKPSRDICQRGTSLTIQCQVDSQVTMMFWYRQQPGQSLTLIATANQGSEATYESGFVIDKFPISRPNLTFSTLTVSNMSPEDSSIYLCSGDWAAGKEQYFGPGTRLLVL.

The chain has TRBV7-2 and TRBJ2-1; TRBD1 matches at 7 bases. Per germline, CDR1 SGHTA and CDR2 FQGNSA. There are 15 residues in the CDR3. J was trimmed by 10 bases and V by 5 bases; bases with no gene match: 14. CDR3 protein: CASSPQTGQSYEQFF. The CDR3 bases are TGTGCCAGCAGCCCCCAGACAGGGCAGTCCTACGAGCAGTTCTTC.

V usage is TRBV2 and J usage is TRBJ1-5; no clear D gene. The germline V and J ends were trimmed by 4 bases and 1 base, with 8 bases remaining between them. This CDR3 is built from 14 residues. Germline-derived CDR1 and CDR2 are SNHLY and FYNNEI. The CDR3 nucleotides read TGTGCCAGCAGTGCACTGATGAGCAATCAGCCCCAGCATTTT. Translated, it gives CASSALMSNQPQHF.

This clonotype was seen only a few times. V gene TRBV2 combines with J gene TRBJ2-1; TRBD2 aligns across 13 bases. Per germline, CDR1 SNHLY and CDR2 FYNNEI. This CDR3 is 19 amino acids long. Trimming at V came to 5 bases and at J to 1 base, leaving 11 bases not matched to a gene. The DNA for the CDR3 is TGTGCCAGCAGTTTCCCAACTAGCGGGAGGGCCTTGTCCTACAATGAGCAGTTCTTC. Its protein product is CASSFPTSGRALSYNEQFF.

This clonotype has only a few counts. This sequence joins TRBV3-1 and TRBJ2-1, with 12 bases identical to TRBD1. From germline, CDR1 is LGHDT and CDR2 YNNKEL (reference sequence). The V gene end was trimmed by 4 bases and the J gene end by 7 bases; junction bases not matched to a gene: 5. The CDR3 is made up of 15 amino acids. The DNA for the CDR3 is TGTGCCAGCAGCCCGGGACAGGGGGCAAGGAATGAGCAGTTCTTC. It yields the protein CASSPGQGARNEQFF.

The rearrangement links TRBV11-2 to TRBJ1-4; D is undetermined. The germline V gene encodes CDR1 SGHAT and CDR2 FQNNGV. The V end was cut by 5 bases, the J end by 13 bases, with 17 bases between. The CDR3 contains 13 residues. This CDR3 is CASSPGPVLGLFF. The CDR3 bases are TGTGCCAGCAGCCCCGGGCCGGTGCTTGGACTGTTTTTT.

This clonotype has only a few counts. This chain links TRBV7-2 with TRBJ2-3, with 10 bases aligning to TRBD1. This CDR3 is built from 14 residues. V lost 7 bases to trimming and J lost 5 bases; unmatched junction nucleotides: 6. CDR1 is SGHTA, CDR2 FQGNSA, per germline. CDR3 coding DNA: TGTGCCAGCATCGACAGGGGGCAGGGAGATACGCAGTATTTT. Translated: CASIDRGQGDTQYF.

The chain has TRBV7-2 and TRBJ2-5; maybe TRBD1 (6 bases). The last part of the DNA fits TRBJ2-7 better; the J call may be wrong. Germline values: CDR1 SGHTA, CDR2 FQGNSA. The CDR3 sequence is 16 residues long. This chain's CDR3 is CASSYGQGKLSDEQYF. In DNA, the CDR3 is TGTGCCAGCAGCTACGGCCAGGGGAAGCTGAGTGACGAGCAGTACTTC.

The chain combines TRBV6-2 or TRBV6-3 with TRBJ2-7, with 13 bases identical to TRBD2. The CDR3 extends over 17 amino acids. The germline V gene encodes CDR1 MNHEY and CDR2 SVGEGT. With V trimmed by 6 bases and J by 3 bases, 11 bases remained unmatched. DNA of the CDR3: TGTGCCAGCAGCACCCTTCGGACTAGCGGGAGATTCTACGAGCAGTACTTC. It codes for CASSTLRTSGRFYEQYF.

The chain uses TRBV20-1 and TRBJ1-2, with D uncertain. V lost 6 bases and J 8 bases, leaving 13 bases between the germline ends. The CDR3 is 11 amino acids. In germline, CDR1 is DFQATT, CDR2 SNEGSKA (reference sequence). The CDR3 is CSASLNSGYTF. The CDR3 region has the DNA TGCAGTGCCTCCCTAAACTCCGGCTACACCTTC.

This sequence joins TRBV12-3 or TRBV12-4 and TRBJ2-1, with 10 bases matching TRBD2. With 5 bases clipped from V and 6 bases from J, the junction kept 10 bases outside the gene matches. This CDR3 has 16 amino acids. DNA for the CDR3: TGTGCCAGCAGTCCGACGCTAGCGGGAGTGAGCAATGAGCAGTTCTTC. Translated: CASSPTLAGVSNEQFF.

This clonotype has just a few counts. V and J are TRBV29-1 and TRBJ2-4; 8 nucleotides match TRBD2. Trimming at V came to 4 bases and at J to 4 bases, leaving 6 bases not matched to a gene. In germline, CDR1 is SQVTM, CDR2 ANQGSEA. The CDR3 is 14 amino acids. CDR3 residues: CSVAGGRSKNIQYF. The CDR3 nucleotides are TGCAGCGTTGCGGGCGGGAGGTCAAAAAACATTCAGTACTTC.